This entry describes one T cell receptor beta chain. As yet, its antigen is unknown. Per germline, CDR1 MNHEY and CDR2 SMNVEV (reference sequence). Trimming shortened V by 4 bases and J by 9 bases, and 10 bases separated the two germline ends. The length of the CDR3 is 12 residues. The sample comes from a study of Ad26.COV2.S vaccination and SARS-CoV-2 variants. Study-level background: Ad26.COV2.S given intramuscularly, once or twice 56 days apart.

Study-wide findings and caveats: The TCR breadth and depth analyses may have understated or missed part of the total T cell responses.

Noted treatment: roughly 19 received Ad26.COV2.S at low or high dose, single or two shots; about 5 received placebo; per-sample allocation not given. All samples were drawn on day 63, counting from the first vaccine or placebo injection. A Boston adult aged 18-55 years was the donor. This vaccine is an Ad26 vector that expresses the Wuhan-strain SARS-CoV-2 spike. Only in-frame clones appear in the TCRdb table, and some are missing; sequencing was by immunoSEQ multiplex PCR. Of about 680,000 clones listed, roughly 90% are singletons. The source is a person aged 18-65 years who received the Ad26.COV2.S COVID-19 vaccine or a placebo. The starting material was peripheral blood, obtained in a trial of Ad26.COV2.S vaccine versus placebo. The chain recombines TRBV27 with TRBJ2-1, with a tentative D call TRBD1 (6 bases). For the CDR3, the DNA is TGTGCCAGCAGTTCAGGGGTTGGTGAGCAGTTCTTC. It encodes CASSSGVGEQFF.